Below, 14 T cell receptor beta chains from the same sample are listed, as sequenced in a study of blood T cell repertoires in COVID-19. The data were produced by immunoSEQ multiplex PCR, yet TCRdb's version contains in-frame clones alone and is incomplete. The repertoire has 350,000 or so clones, roughly 87% of them found once; the top ten carry 3% to 4.5%. The material sequenced was peripheral blood. All receptors derive from an older woman with COVID-19, enrolled during active disease.

The rearrangement joins TRBV4-1 to TRBJ2-7; the match to TRBD2 covers 12 bases. The V gene end was trimmed by 1 base and the J gene end by 3 bases; junction bases not matched to a gene: 7. Germline V gene sequence: CDR1 MGHRA, CDR2 YSYEKL. There are 17 residues in the CDR3. DNA of the CDR3: TGCGCCAGCAGCCAAGCCCCTCTAGCGGGGGGGCTCTACGAGCAGTACTTC. This sequence encodes CASSQAPLAGGLYEQYF.

In the case of this clone: Other DNA variants within this sample encode the same CDR3. The chain couples TRBV5-1 to TRBJ2-7; 11 nucleotides align to TRBD1. Germline CDR1 is SGHRS and CDR2 is YFSETQ. V shed 4 bases and J 3 bases; nucleotides not matched to a gene: 3. This CDR3 has 14 amino acids. The CDR3 DNA sequence: TGCGCCAGCAGCCCCGGGACAGGGGGCTACGAGCAGTACTTC. It yields the protein CASSPGTGGYEQYF.

The chain recombines TRBV19 with TRBJ1-6; 7 bases line up with TRBD1. The CDR3 totals 19 residues. Germline-derived CDR1 and CDR2 are LNHDA and SQIVND (reference sequence). Germline trimming cut 1 base from V and 7 bases from J; bases unmatched to any gene: 16. Here the CDR3 DNA reads TGTGCCAGTAGTATAGGTGGACCGGGACAGTCCTATCTAAATTCACCCCTCCACTTT. Translated: CASSIGGPGQSYLNSPLHF.

This chain connects TRBV6-1 to TRBJ1-1; maybe TRBD1 (6 bases). With 3 bases removed from V and 6 bases from J, the gap between germline ends came to 17 bases. This CDR3 spans 15 amino acids. Germline V gene data show CDR1 as MNHNS and CDR2 as SASEGT. The CDR3 sequence: CASSDRGPGEAEAFF. The CDR3 DNA is TGTGCCAGCAGTGACAGGGGCCCCGGTGAGGCTGAAGCTTTCTTT.

The chain carries TRBV2 and TRBJ2-6; TRBD2 matches at 10 bases. The CDR3 contains 20 residues. CDR1 is SNHLY and CDR2 is FYNNEI in the germline V gene. Unmatched junction bases numbered 12, after V lost 4 bases and J lost 0 bases. The CDR3 loop reads CASSATLLAGGYSGANVLTF. CDR3 nucleotides: TGTGCCAGCAGTGCCACTCTCTTAGCGGGGGGATACTCTGGGGCCAACGTCCTGACTTTC.

The CDR3 reads CASSQGANSNQPQHF. Here the CDR3 DNA reads TGCGCCAGCAGCCAAGGGGCTAATAGCAATCAGCCCCAGCATTTT. The chain joins TRBV4-1 to TRBJ1-5; D not certain. This CDR3 region has 15 residues. Looked up from germline, CDR1 is MGHRA and CDR2 is YSYEKL. The V end was cut by 1 base, the J end by 0 bases, with 7 bases between.

This clone was counted many times. The rearrangement uses TRBV4-2 and TRBJ1-5, with TRBD1 matching 7 bases. The CDR3 contains 16 residues. Germline loops: CDR1 LGHNA, CDR2 YNFKEQ. V was clipped by 0 bases and J by 6 bases; unmatched bases: 8. The CDR3 is CASSQDLRGAGQPQHF. CDR3 nucleotide sequence: TGTGCCAGCAGCCAAGATCTCAGGGGGGCAGGTCAGCCCCAGCATTTT.

This clone is a singleton in its sample. The chain has TRBV24-1 and TRBJ2-2; the D is unclear. Per germline, CDR1 KGHDR and CDR2 SFDVKD. The CDR3 contains 16 residues. V was cut by 3 bases and J by 1 base, with 11 bases left in between. The chain's CDR3 is CATSDESSLNTGELFF. Here the CDR3 DNA reads TGTGCCACCAGTGATGAGAGTTCTTTGAACACCGGGGAGCTGTTTTTT.

J is TRBJ1-2 and V is TRBV6-5; 7 bases map to TRBD1. This CDR3 is built from 14 residues. V lost 7 bases, J lost 4 bases, and 9 bases stayed unmatched. Germline V gene sequence: CDR1 MNHEY, CDR2 SVGAGI. CDR3 sequence reads: CASTGQVGPYGYTF. CDR3 nucleotide sequence: TGTGCCAGCACCGGACAGGTGGGGCCCTATGGCTACACCTTC.

This clone was detected only once. V is TRBV19 and J is TRBJ2-3; 11 bases align to TRBD2. V shed 5 bases and J 1 base; nucleotides not matched to a gene: 5. The CDR3 length is 16 residues. The V gene's germline CDR1 is LNHDA and CDR2 SQIVND (reference sequence). CDR3 nucleotides: TGTGCCAGTAGTCCTTCACTAGCGGGGGGCACAGATACGCAGTATTTT. It codes for CASSPSLAGGTDTQYF. Complete variable domain (other parts from reference TRBV19 and TRBJ2-3): DGGITQSPKYLFRKEGQNVTLSCEQNLNHDAMYWYRQDPGQGLRLIYYSQIVNDFQKGDIAEGYSVSREKKESFPLTVTSAQKNPTAFYLCASSPSLAGGTDTQYFGPGTRLTVL.

V is TRBV28 and J is TRBJ2-7, with D perhaps TRBD1 (6 bases). V was trimmed by 2 bases and J by 5 bases, leaving 13 bases between them. CDR3 size: 14 residues. Per germline, CDR1 MDHEN and CDR2 SYDVKM. This CDR3 is CASSLGGLGDEQYF. As DNA, the CDR3 is TGTGCCAGCAGTTTAGGGGGCTTGGGGGACGAGCAGTACTTC. Looking up the rest from reference TRBV28 and TRBJ2-7 gives the full variable domain: DVKVTQSSRYLVKRTGEKVFLECVQDMDHENMFWYRQDPGLGLRLIYFSYDVKMKEKGDIPEGYSVSREKKERFSLILESASTNQTSMYLCASSLGGLGDEQYFGPGTRLTVT.

The genes are TRBV7-9 and TRBJ2-7, with D uncertain. Germline values: CDR1 SEHNR, CDR2 FQNEAQ (reference sequence). The V end was cut by 5 bases, the J end by 1 base, with 12 bases between. The CDR3 is 14 residues long. CDR3 sequence reads: CASSLERLSYEQYF. The CDR3 region has the DNA TGTGCCAGCAGCCTAGAACGGTTGTCCTACGAGCAGTACTTC.

This chain uses TRBV28 with TRBJ1-6; D perhaps matches TRBD1 (5 bases). Germline loops: CDR1 MDHEN, CDR2 SYDVKM. The CDR3 contains 10 residues. The V end was cut by 9 bases, the J end by 13 bases, with 10 bases between. The CDR3 nucleotides read TGTGCCAGTGGGGCTGGTCCCCTCCACTTT. Protein product: CASGAGPLHF. Using reference TRBV28 and TRBJ1-6 for the parts outside the CDR3, the full variable domain is DVKVTQSSRYLVKRTGEKVFLECVQDMDHENMFWYRQDPGLGLRLIYFSYDVKMKEKGDIPEGYSVSREKKERFSLILESASTNQTSMYLCASGAGPLHFGNGTRLTVT.

The chain couples TRBV5-4 to TRBJ1-5; 9 bases line up with TRBD1. J lost 4 bases, V lost 4 bases, and 9 bases had no gene match. Germline V gives CDR1 SGHNT, CDR2 YYREEE (reference sequence). This CDR3 region has 16 residues. CDR3 DNA sequence: TGTGCCAGCAGCCTACAACCCGGGACAGGGAATCAGCCCCAGCATTTT. Translation: CASSLQPGTGNQPQHF.